Below, 8 T cell receptor beta chains from the same sample are listed, as sequenced in a study of blood T cell repertoires in COVID-19. Some clones are missing from TCRdb's copy, which holds only in-frame ones; the method was immunoSEQ multiplex PCR. The sample holds 150,000 to 200,000 clones, around 90% seen once. What was sequenced was peripheral blood. Every receptor here comes from a man aged 40-50 years with active or convalescent COVID-19.

The chain combines TRBV24-1 with TRBJ1-5; the D gene is possibly TRBD1 (6 bases). CDR1 KGHDR and CDR2 SFDVKD come from the germline V gene. The CDR3 spans 15 residues. V lost 5 bases and J lost 3, with 13 bases in between. CDR3: CATSGGGEFNQPQHF. The CDR3 DNA reads as TGTGCCACCAGTGGAGGGGGGGAGTTCAATCAGCCCCAGCATTTT.

The J gene is TRBJ1-2, the V gene TRBV6-5; 11 bases fit TRBD1. V shed 5 bases and J 8 bases; nucleotides not matched to a gene: 4. This CDR3 region has 13 residues. Germline V gene data show CDR1 as MNHEY and CDR2 as SVGAGI. The CDR3, as DNA: TGTGCCAGCAGTCAGGACAGGGGGCTCGGCTACACCTTC. It codes for CASSQDRGLGYTF.

J is TRBJ1-5 and V is TRBV30; D uncertain. The V gene's germline CDR1 is GTSNPN and CDR2 SVGIG (reference sequence). The CDR3 is 13 residues long. V was shortened by 6 bases and J by 7 bases, with 16 bases between the two germline ends. CDR3 nucleotide sequence: TGTGCCTGTACCGGCCTCGCCGGGCAGCCCCAGCATTTT. It translates to CACTGLAGQPQHF.

In its sample, this clone was seen once. V and J are TRBV7-6 and TRBJ1-1; D not resolved. This CDR3 region has 13 residues. CDR1 and CDR2 (germline): SGHVS, FNYEAQ. V lost 6 bases and J lost 1, with 9 bases in between. In nucleotides, the CDR3 is TGTGCCAGCAGTTCGACACGGAACACTGAAGCTTTCTTT. Translation gives CASSSTRNTEAFF.

This chain connects TRBV5-8 to TRBJ1-1; D is undetermined. Trimming left V 3 bases short and J 0 bases short, with 6 bases between. The V gene's germline CDR1 is SGHTS and CDR2 YDEGEE. CDR3 length: 13 amino acids. The DNA of the CDR3 is TGTGCCAGCAGCTACAATATGAACACTGAAGCTTTCTTT. Residues: CASSYNMNTEAFF.

The chain employs TRBV4-3 and TRBJ2-1, with D possibly being TRBD2 (5 bases). V lost 0 bases and J lost 7, with 10 bases in between. Per the germline V gene, CDR1 is LGHNA and CDR2 is YSLEER. The CDR3 runs 14 residues. The DNA of the CDR3 is TGCGCCAGCAGCCAAGAAGGGAGCGTGAATGAGCAGTTCTTC. Its translation is CASSQEGSVNEQFF.

V is TRBV6-6 and J is TRBJ2-1, with D hard to call. Trimming left V 6 bases short and J 0 bases short, with 6 bases between. The CDR3 has 13 residues. The germline gives CDR1 MNHNY, CDR2 SVGAGI (reference sequence). The CDR3 DNA reads as TGTGCCAGCAGCCCAGGCTCCTACAATGAGCAGTTCTTC. Its translation is CASSPGSYNEQFF.

The chain's CDR3 is CASGGPMNTEAFF. The CDR3 DNA sequence: TGCGCCAGCGGTGGGCCGATGAACACTGAAGCTTTCTTT. V usage is TRBV5-1 and J usage is TRBJ1-1, with no clear D. Germline V lookup: CDR1 SGHRS, CDR2 YFSETQ. V was clipped by 7 bases and J by 0 bases, with 10 bases between them. The CDR3 runs 13 residues.